This T cell receptor (beta chain) stems from a study of cytomegalovirus exposure and HLA in healthy donors. Overall study: The roughly 100 million unique TCR beta sequences, from roughly 170 million T cells, were found by an earlier analysis.

J was trimmed by 1 base and V by 3 bases; bases with no gene match: 1. There are 14 residues in the CDR3. Germline assignment: CDR1 KGHSH and CDR2 LQKENI. Whole-study findings and limits: Later analysis reportedly placed an Asian-associated ancestry cluster below the roughly 680-donor mean in N-insertions. TCR beta V- and J-gene trimming was later associated with a missense DCLRE1C variant.

Worth noting for this clone: Its antigen is still unknown.

It was with 60 Vbeta and 13 Jbeta primers that the PCR ran. Assay used: immunoSEQ multiplex PCR; TCRdb lists only in-frame clones, some missing. The sample holds about 130,000 clones; 79% are singletons and the top ten take 6.5% to 7%. Input material: PBMCs. This clonotype was obtained from a man in his forties or fifties in good health and CMV-seropositive. The chain carries TRBV18 and TRBJ1-1; 8 bases are shared with TRBD1. CDR3 in amino acids: CASSPTGANTEAFF. In nucleotides, the CDR3 is TGTGCCAGCTCACCGACAGGGGCGAACACTGAAGCTTTCTTT.